This record looks at one TCR beta chain sequence and its context. Its target is unknown. V was pared by 6 bases and J by 8 bases, with 19 bases between. CDR3 length equals 15 residues. This sample is part of a study of T-cell reconstitution after alpha-beta-depleted transplantation in children. General study points: The origin of high day-60 TCRbeta diversity in some patients lay in surviving recipient T cells and thymic progenitors. Several hundred rapidly expanded clones from non-depleted graft cells reportedly supplied alpha-beta T cells about two months post-transplant. The authors attributed T-cell counts and diversity one year after transplant mostly to newly produced T cells.

For TCRbeta, the library was prepared with unique molecular identifiers. TCRdb fed the PCR reads into MiXCR, producing one record per CDR3 protein. The sample has approximately 980,000 distinct CDR3 sequences, about 29% seen once. The sequence was collected from a boy in the first two years of life who had a stem cell transplant for SCID, so the T cells may come from the graft donor. V is TRBV12-3 or TRBV12-4 and J is TRBJ1-4; D unresolved. Sequenced here: PBMCs, mostly from graft donor cells, sampled 360 days after TCRalphabeta/CD19-depleted stem cell transplant. Here the CDR3 reads CASSLNGPLREKLFF. CDR3 nucleotides: TGTGCCAGCAGCTTAAACGGACCCTTGCGAGAAAAACTGTTTTTT.